The 19 T cell receptor beta chains presented below share a single source sample, sequenced in a study of cytomegalovirus exposure and HLA in healthy donors. Use of 60 Vbeta and 13 Jbeta primers characterized the PCR. Measured with immunoSEQ multiplex PCR; TCRdb has only the in-frame clones, and not every one. The profile covers under 70,000 clones, with 55% to 75% appearing a single time and over 30% taken by the ten largest. What was sequenced was PBMCs. The receptor source for this set is a man between 40 and 49 years old in good health and CMV-seropositive.

The chain is built from TRBV4-1 and TRBJ2-3; TRBD2 agrees at 12 bases. Germline trimming cut 2 bases from V and 5 bases from J; bases unmatched to any gene: 2. The CDR3 covers 15 residues. CDR1 is MGHRA, CDR2 YSYEKL, per germline. The CDR3 sequence is CASSQRLAGEDTQYF. CDR3 nucleotide sequence: TGCGCCAGCAGCCAAAGACTAGCGGGGGAAGATACGCAGTATTTT.

The CDR3 DNA reads TGTGCCAGCAGCGTCACCGGGACAGGGCCCTCAGATACGCAGTATTTT. This encodes CASSVTGTGPSDTQYF. J is TRBJ2-3 and V is TRBV11-3; 9 bases are shared with TRBD1. In germline, CDR1 is SGHNT, CDR2 YENEEA. The CDR3 runs to 16 residues. V shed 5 bases, J shed 4 bases, and the junction held 10 bases outside the gene matches.

The chain recombines TRBV6-5 with TRBJ2-5, with 8 nucleotides matching TRBD1. V shed 6 bases, J shed 4 bases, and the junction held 4 bases outside the gene matches. The V gene's germline CDR1 is MNHEY and CDR2 SVGAGI. The CDR3 is 13 residues long. CDR3 residues: CASRPTGAETQYF. The CDR3, as DNA: TGTGCCAGCAGACCGACAGGGGCAGAGACCCAGTACTTC.

CDR3 in amino acids: CASSILGLNTEAFF. Written as DNA, the CDR3 is TGTGCCAGCAGCATTCTAGGTCTGAACACTGAAGCTTTCTTT. V usage is TRBV5-8 and J usage is TRBJ1-1; no clear D. From germline, CDR1 is SGHTS and CDR2 YDEGEE. This CDR3 region has 14 residues. Trimming removed 4 bases at V and 0 bases at J, with 10 bases between.

This clone was seen repeatedly, ten times or more. The genes are TRBV7-2 and TRBJ1-4; unclear D gene. V lost 2 bases, J lost 2 bases, and 3 bases lay in between. This CDR3 is built from 13 residues. CDR1 and CDR2 (germline): SGHTA, FQGNSA. The CDR3 nucleotides read TGTGCCAGCAGCTTAAGCACTAATGAAAAACTGTTTTTT. Translated, it gives CASSLSTNEKLFF.

The chain employs TRBV2 and TRBJ2-5; 9 nucleotides agree with TRBD1. CDR3 length: 15 amino acids. Unmatched junction bases numbered 7, after V lost 3 bases and J lost 5 bases. Germline CDR1 reads SNHLY; CDR2 reads FYNNEI. The chain's CDR3 is CASSDITGGAETQYF. Here the CDR3 DNA reads TGTGCCAGCAGTGATATAACAGGGGGCGCGGAGACCCAGTACTTC.

Worth noting for this clone: Germline is not matched at one junction end, which may reflect a read error. The chain uses TRBV5-1 and TRBJ1-1, with 7 nucleotides matching TRBD1. CDR3 length: 14 residues. Germline CDR1 SGHRS, CDR2 YFSETQ. This CDR3 reads CASSYRGMNTEAFF. The CDR3 coding sequence is TGTGCCAGCAGTTACAGGGGAATGAACACTGAAGCTTTCTTT.

The chain uses TRBV23-1 and TRBJ1-2, with 9 bases lining up with TRBD1. TRBV23-1 is an open reading frame, and its role is uncertain. CDR3 length equals 14 residues. After removal of 6 bases from V and 8 bases from J, the junction contained 10 bases not matched to a gene. CDR3 DNA: TGCGCCAGCAGCGCCGGGACAGGGACCGAAGGCTACACCTTC. It encodes CASSAGTGTEGYTF.

This clone was picked up one time. The CDR3, as DNA: TGTGCCAGCAGTGAGTGGGGGACAGGGGTTGCAGATACGCAGTATTTT. Translation: CASSEWGTGVADTQYF. The chain has TRBV2 and TRBJ2-3; TRBD1 matches 10 bases. The CDR3 has 16 amino acids. J lost 4 bases, V lost 3 bases, and 7 bases had no gene match. The germline CDR1 and CDR2 sequences are SNHLY and FYNNEI.

The chain uses TRBV19 and TRBJ1-1; possible D gene TRBD1, 5 bases. Germline CDR1 is LNHDA and CDR2 is SQIVND (reference sequence). The CDR3 loop spans 15 amino acids. V dropped 3 bases and J dropped 0 bases, with 11 bases sitting between them. CDR3 amino acids: CASSILAGMNTEAFF. The CDR3 DNA reads as TGTGCCAGTAGTATCTTGGCAGGGATGAACACTGAAGCTTTCTTT.

This clone was recorded once. This rearrangement joins TRBV11-1 to TRBJ2-7, with D possibly TRBD1 on 6 matching bases. Germline loops: CDR1 SGHAT, CDR2 FQDESV (reference sequence). The CDR3 spans 15 residues. V was pared by 6 bases and J by 4 bases, with 19 bases between. This CDR3 reads CASSSPGHLLYEQYF. CDR3 DNA sequence: TGTGCCAGCAGTTCTCCGGGACACTTGCTGTACGAGCAGTACTTC.

The genes are TRBV29-1 and TRBJ2-2; D remains ambiguous. V gave up 3 bases and J gave up 1 base, with 9 bases separating them. The germline V gene encodes CDR1 SQVTM and CDR2 ANQGSEA. This CDR3 comprises 14 residues. The CDR3 reads CSVDAQENTGELFF. CDR3 nucleotides: TGCAGCGTTGATGCCCAGGAGAACACCGGGGAGCTGTTTTTT.

The genes are TRBV5-4 and TRBJ1-1; 7 bases fit TRBD1. Germline V gene sequence: CDR1 SGHNT, CDR2 YYREEE (reference sequence). CDR3 size: 14 residues. Losses at the gene ends were 3 bases for V and 0 bases for J; bases not matched to a gene: 2. CDR3 in amino acids: CASSWGQLNTEAFF. As DNA, the CDR3 is TGTGCCAGCAGCTGGGGACAGTTGAACACTGAAGCTTTCTTT.

This clone has only a few counts. This chain connects TRBV6-1 to TRBJ1-1; possibly TRBD1 for D (5 bases). Trimming took off 4 bases at V and 4 bases at J, with 10 bases between the two ends. The V gene's germline CDR1 is MNHNS and CDR2 SASEGT. This CDR3 comprises 13 residues. CDR3: CASSVPGGTEAFF. In DNA form, the CDR3 reads TGTGCCAGCAGTGTCCCGGGGGGCACTGAAGCTTTCTTT.

The rearrangement joins TRBV5-1 to TRBJ2-1, with D maybe TRBD2 (6 bases). The V gene lost 3 bases and the J gene lost 5 bases, with 15 bases spanning the gap. The CDR3 extends over 15 amino acids. Germline-derived CDR1 and CDR2 are SGHRS and YFSETQ. Here the CDR3 reads CASSSSGTRNNEQFF. CDR3 in DNA: TGCGCCAGCAGCTCATCCGGGACTCGAAACAATGAGCAGTTCTTC. The full variable domain, in which reference TRBV5-1 and TRBJ2-1 provide the parts outside the CDR3, is KAGVTQTPRYLIKTRGQQVTLSCSPISGHRSVSWYQQTPGQGLQFLFEYFSETQRNKGNFPGRFSGRQFSNSRSEMNVSTLELGDSALYLCASSSSGTRNNEQFFGPGTRLTVL.

This clone was counted only a few times. The chain recombines TRBV4-1 with TRBJ1-5; 8 nucleotides line up with TRBD1. The CDR3 spans 15 residues. The V and J ends lost 4 bases and 0 bases, in that order; junction bases with no gene match: 2. Germline CDR1 MGHRA, CDR2 YSYEKL. The CDR3 coding sequence is TGCGCCAGCAGCCCGGGACAGGTTAGCAATCAGCCCCAGCATTTT. Translating it yields CASSPGQVSNQPQHF.

This clone was counted a few times. The V call is TRBV15, the J call TRBJ1-2, with a weak D call TRBD1 (5 bases). V gave up 0 bases and J gave up 2 bases, with 16 bases separating them. The CDR3 runs 17 residues. Germline CDR1 and CDR2: LNHNV and YYDKDF (reference sequence). CDR3 amino acids: CATSRDGIGGVNYGYTF. As DNA, the CDR3 is TGTGCCACCAGCAGAGATGGGATCGGAGGGGTGAACTATGGCTACACCTTC. Complete variable domain (other parts from reference TRBV15 and TRBJ1-2): DAMVIQNPRYQVTQFGKPVTLSCSQTLNHNVMYWYQQKSSQAPKLLFHYYDKDFNNEADTPDNFQSRRPNTSFCFLDIRSPGLGDTAMYLCATSRDGIGGVNYGYTFGSGTRLTVV.

The chain has TRBV27 and TRBJ1-2; the match to TRBD1 covers 7 bases. V trimming: 5 bases; J trimming: 8 bases; junction bases outside the gene matches: 8. The germline V gene encodes CDR1 MNHEY and CDR2 SMNVEV (reference sequence). The length of the CDR3 is 13 residues. The CDR3 reads CASSTIRGSGYTF. The CDR3 region has the DNA TGTGCCAGCAGTACAATCAGGGGGAGCGGCTACACCTTC.

This clone appeared once. The chain uses TRBV4-1 and TRBJ2-1; a possible D gene is TRBD2 (6 bases). CDR3 size: 14 residues. The V end lost 4 bases, the J end lost 10 bases, and 17 bases lay between the germline ends. Germline-derived CDR1 and CDR2 are MGHRA and YSYEKL. The CDR3 sequence: CASSRDRGKGEQFF. The CDR3 DNA is TGCGCCAGCAGCCGGGACCGGGGGAAGGGCGAGCAGTTCTTC.